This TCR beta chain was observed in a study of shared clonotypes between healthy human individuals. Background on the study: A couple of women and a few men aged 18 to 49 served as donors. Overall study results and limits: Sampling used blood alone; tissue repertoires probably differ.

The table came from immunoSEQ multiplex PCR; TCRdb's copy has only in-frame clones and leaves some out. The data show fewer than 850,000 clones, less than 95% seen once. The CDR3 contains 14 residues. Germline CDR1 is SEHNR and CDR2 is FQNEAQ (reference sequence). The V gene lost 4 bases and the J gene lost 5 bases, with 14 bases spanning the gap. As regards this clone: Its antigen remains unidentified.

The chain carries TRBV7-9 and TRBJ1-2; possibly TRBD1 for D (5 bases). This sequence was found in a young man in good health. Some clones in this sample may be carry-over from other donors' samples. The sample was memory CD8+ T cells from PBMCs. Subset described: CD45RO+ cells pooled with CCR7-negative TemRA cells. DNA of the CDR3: TGTGCCAGCAGCTCACCCCAGGAGGGGTATGGCTACACCTTC. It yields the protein CASSSPQEGYGYTF.